These T cell receptor beta chains were read from a single sample in a study of blood T cell repertoires in COVID-19. Method: immunoSEQ multiplex PCR; TCRdb's copy keeps in-frame clones and lacks some. Altogether roughly 35,000 clones are present, about 85% being singletons, with the ten largest covering around 20%. Specimen: peripheral blood. These TCRs come from an older man with acute or convalescent COVID-19. Both conserved end residues are part of each CDR3. A D gene is named only where the DNA matches it firmly.

V,J,D,CDR3,DNA
TRBV6-5,TRBJ1-3,NA,CASSYGRPSAGNTIYF,TGTGCCAGCAGTTACGGGAGGCCCAGTGCTGGAAACACCATATATTTT
TRBV3-1/TRBV3-2,TRBJ1-1,NA,CASSQAENTEAFF,TGTGCCAGCAGCCAAGCAGAGAACACTGAAGCTTTCTTT
TRBV7-3,TRBJ2-3,TRBD2,CASSKGTSETDTQYF,TGTGCCAGCAGCAAAGGGACTAGCGAAACAGATACGCAGTATTTT
TRBV6-6,TRBJ2-3,NA,CASSYQEYTDTQYF,TGTGCCAGCAGTTATCAGGAATACACAGATACGCAGTATTTT
TRBV3-1/TRBV3-2,TRBJ1-1,NA,CASSILSTEAFF,TGTGCCAGCAGTATATTGAGTACTGAAGCTTTCTTT
TRBV7-2,TRBJ2-3,NA,CASSLLASKDTQYF,TGTGCCAGCAGCTTATTAGCTAGCAAGGATACGCAGTATTTT
TRBV10-1,TRBJ1-4,TRBD1,CASSDIRGHLGEKLFF,TGCGCCAGCAGTGATATTAGGGGGCATTTGGGTGAAAAACTGTTTTTT
TRBV7-2,TRBJ2-3,NA,CASSLLGQTQYF,TGTGCCAGCAGCTTATTAGGACAGACGCAGTATTTT
TRBV4-2,TRBJ2-5,TRBD2,CASSQDKTSGQETQYF,TGTGCCAGCAGCCAAGATAAAACTAGCGGGCAAGAGACCCAGTACTTC
TRBV29-1,TRBJ2-1,TRBD2,CSVGRGVGLEVYEQFF,TGCAGCGTAGGTAGGGGGGTGGGACTAGAGGTGTATGAGCAGTTCTTC